Below are 15 T cell receptor beta chains sequenced from a single sample in a study of glioma-infiltrating T cells. The iRepertoire nested amplicon-rescue multiplex PCR amplified TCR alpha and beta CDR3s from RNA. TCRdb itself ran the multiplex PCR reads through MiXCR, one entry per CDR3 protein. The sample records 300,000 to 400,000 distinct CDR3 sequences, around 38% being singletons. What was sequenced was glioma tissue, nonneoplastic brain tissue, or PBMCs (not recorded which). The receptors originated from a human donor with low-grade glioma or glioblastoma, undergoing nonglioma brain surgery, or in good health (not recorded which).

The rearrangement links TRBV6-2 or TRBV6-3 to TRBJ2-2, with 11 nucleotides matching TRBD2. Germline V gives CDR1 MNHEY, CDR2 SVGEGT. Trimming at V came to 4 bases and at J to 3 bases, leaving 1 base not matched to a gene. The CDR3 length is 15 residues. The CDR3 loop is CASSSSGRYTGELFF. The CDR3 nucleotides read TGTGCCAGCAGTTCTAGCGGGAGGTACACCGGGGAGCTGTTTTTT.

This clonotype came up a few times. V gene TRBV28 combines with J gene TRBJ1-2; a weak D match, TRBD1 (6 bases). The germline gives CDR1 MDHEN, CDR2 SYDVKM. The CDR3 contains 13 residues. The ends were cut back, 6 bases at V and 5 bases at J, with 13 bases in the middle. The CDR3 bases are TGTGCCAGCAGCCCCCGGACAGCGTATGGCTACACCTTC. Translated, it gives CASSPRTAYGYTF.

Comments on this clonotype: This may come from a read error, since a much larger clone is one base off. The chain combines TRBV28 with TRBJ2-5, with D maybe TRBD2 (6 bases). CDR1 and CDR2 from the germline V gene are MDHEN and SYDVKM. The CDR3 length is 16 residues. This CDR3 is CAGSSTVRGGQETQYF. The CDR3 nucleotides are TGTGCCGGCAGCTCGACAGTCCGGGGAGGACAAGAGACCCAGTACTTC.

Concerning this clonotype itself: The junction departs from the called germline gene at one end, perhaps through a read error. V is TRBV7-9 and J is TRBJ2-7; 7 positions match TRBD2. Germline V gene lookup returns CDR1 SEHNR and CDR2 FQNEAQ (reference sequence). The CDR3 is 14 amino acids. CDR3 nucleotide sequence: TGTGCCAGCAGCCAGTCGGAGCGGGACTACGGGCAGTACTTC. This translates into CASSQSERDYGQYF.

This clonotype was counted at least ten times. The CDR3 DNA reads as TGCAGTGCTTCATACCCAGATACGCAGTATTTT. Encoded protein: CSASYPDTQYF. The chain is built from TRBV20-1 and TRBJ2-3; D unclear. The CDR3 contains 11 residues. In germline, CDR1 is DFQATT, CDR2 SNEGSKA (reference sequence). V was cut by 5 bases and J by 4 bases, with 7 bases left in between.

The sample holds many counts of this clonotype. The V and J genes are TRBV6-2 or TRBV6-3 and TRBJ1-1, with 9 bases identical to TRBD1. The CDR3 spans 14 residues. Trimming removed 6 bases from V and 0 bases from J; junction bases left unmatched: 2. Per the germline V gene, CDR1 is MNHEY and CDR2 is SVGEGT. The DNA of the CDR3 is TGTGCCAGCAGGGGGACAGGGCTGAACACTGAAGCTTTCTTT. Translation: CASRGTGLNTEAFF.

The CDR3, as DNA: TGTGCCGCAGCACGGGTGGGGAACACAGATACGCAGTATTTT. This codes for CAAARVGNTDTQYF. The V call is TRBV19, the J call TRBJ2-3; D is uncertain. The CDR3 consists of 14 residues. The germline gives CDR1 LNHDA, CDR2 SQIVND (reference sequence). Trimming took off 11 bases at V and 2 bases at J, with 17 bases between the two ends.

J is TRBJ1-2 and V is TRBV10-3; D is undetermined. CDR1 is ENHRY, CDR2 SYGVKD, per germline. This CDR3 has 16 amino acids. V was clipped by 3 bases and J by 5 bases, with 19 bases between them. CDR3 sequence reads: CAISDYDRGGLYGYTF. The DNA of the CDR3 is TGTGCCATCAGTGACTACGATCGTGGCGGCCTATATGGCTACACCTTC.

Of note for this clonotype: A much larger clone is a single base away; this may be a read error. The genes are TRBV28 and TRBJ1-1; 9 bases agree with TRBD1. The length of the CDR3 is 17 residues. CDR1 and CDR2 (germline): MDHEN, SYDVKM. In DNA form, the CDR3 reads TGTGCCAGCAGCCCGACAGGGGGGGTGTCGGGCGACACTCAAGCTTTCTTT. Its translation: CASSPTGGVSGDTQAFF.

The V gene is TRBV28, the J gene TRBJ1-2; D is ambiguous. The CDR3 totals 13 residues. V was pared by 5 bases and J by 6 bases, with 13 bases between. Germline CDR1 MDHEN, CDR2 SYDVKM. CDR3 bases: TGTGCCAGCAGTCCCCCGGGAGGGAATGGCTACACCTTC. Translating it yields CASSPPGGNGYTF.

The V call is TRBV7-9, the J call TRBJ2-5; D not resolved. Trimming cost V 2 bases and J 0 bases, with 4 bases left between them. The CDR3 totals 13 residues. Germline V gene lookup returns CDR1 SEHNR and CDR2 FQNEAQ (reference sequence). The CDR3 nucleotides are TGTGCCAGCAGCTTACCCAACCAAGAGACCCAGTACTTC. Translation: CASSLPNQETQYF.

This chain uses TRBV3-1 with TRBJ1-1; 7 bases fit TRBD1. The CDR3 extends over 11 amino acids. Germline V gene data show CDR1 as LGHDT and CDR2 as YNNKEL (reference sequence). The junction had 1 base not matched to a gene; V was cut back by 4 bases and J by 8 bases. This chain's CDR3 is CASSRQGEAFF. Written as DNA, the CDR3 is TGTGCCAGCAGCCGACAGGGAGAAGCTTTCTTT.

The chain uses TRBV6-1 and TRBJ2-1; D possibly corresponds to TRBD2 (6 bases). The CDR3 runs to 18 residues. Trimming left V 10 bases short and J 1 base short, with 26 bases between. From germline, CDR1 is MNHNS and CDR2 SASEGT. This CDR3 is CAIGPPGTGERSYNEQFF. The CDR3 DNA follows: TGTGCCATCGGACCGCCGGGGACTGGAGAAAGGTCCTACAATGAGCAGTTCTTC.

This clonotype was observed a handful of times. The chain links TRBV29-1 to TRBJ2-1, with no clear D. The germline V gene encodes CDR1 SQVTM and CDR2 ANQGSEA. V lost 6 bases and J lost 5, with 5 bases in between. The CDR3 has 10 residues. The CDR3 bases are TGCAGCGTGATAGACAATGAGCAGTTCTTC. It is translated as CSVIDNEQFF.

There are a few counts of this clonotype. The CDR3 region has the DNA TGCAGTGCTCTTTTTCCGGGACAGAACACTGAAGCTTTCTTT. Translating gives CSALFPGQNTEAFF. The rearrangement links TRBV20-1 to TRBJ1-1; maybe TRBD1 (6 bases). This CDR3 has 14 residues. The V gene's germline CDR1 is DFQATT and CDR2 SNEGSKA (reference sequence). V lost 5 bases and J 1 base, leaving 14 bases between the germline ends.